This is a list of T cell receptor beta chains from one sample in a study of T cell changes during pregnancy in multiple sclerosis. Method: immunoSEQ multiplex PCR; TCRdb's copy keeps in-frame clones and lacks some. Found here are tens of thousands of clones, approximately 90% of them singletons; the top ten hold approximately 1.3%. Material: peripheral blood, obtained in the second trimester of pregnancy. The receptors stem from a female donor with multiple sclerosis, enrolled in a pregnancy study. The CDR3 runs from the conserved cysteine through the conserved F or W. A D gene is named only where the DNA matches it firmly. Rows may omit the clone size; those that give it use once, few, many or a size class.

clone_size j_call v_call d_call cdr3_aa cdr3_nt
- TRBJ2-7 TRBV7-6 - CASSPGGAQEQYF TGTGCCAGCAGCCCTGGGGGGGCGCAGGAGCAGTACTTC
- TRBJ1-6 TRBV10-2 - CASSRSGGRESPLHF TGCGCCAGCAGTCGATCGGGGGGCCGGGAGTCACCCCTCCACTTT
- TRBJ1-5 TRBV7-2 TRBD1 CASSLRQGKPQHF TGTGCCAGCAGCTTAAGACAGGGAAAGCCCCAGCATTTT
- TRBJ2-2 TRBV30 - CAWGVLGGVRTGELFF TGTGCCTGGGGTGTACTCGGGGGAGTGAGAACCGGGGAGCTGTTTTTT
- TRBJ2-6 TRBV7-3 TRBD1 CASSPIPGQGTGANVLTF TGTGCCAGCAGCCCGATCCCGGGACAGGGGACTGGGGCCAACGTCCTGACTTTC
- TRBJ1-2 TRBV18 TRBD1 CASSPPTGTYGYTF TGTGCCAGCTCACCCCCGACAGGGACCTATGGCTACACCTTC
once TRBJ2-3 TRBV19 TRBD1 CASSIRRQGRPTDTQYF TGTGCCAGTAGTATCAGAAGACAGGGGAGGCCTACAGATACGCAGTATTTT
once TRBJ2-7 TRBV7-2 - CASSSLNPSAAYEQYF TGTGCCAGCAGCTCACTCAACCCTAGCGCGGCCTACGAGCAGTACTTC
- TRBJ1-1 TRBV11-3 - CASSFAGGEAFF TGTGCCAGCAGCTTCGCGGGGGGTGAAGCTTTCTTT
- TRBJ1-6 TRBV7-2 TRBD1 CASSPTRQGVYSPLHF TGTGCCAGCAGCCCCACCCGGCAGGGGGTGTATTCACCCCTCCACTTT
- TRBJ2-7 TRBV29-1 - CSASGGSSSYEQYF TGCAGCGCTTCGGGCGGGTCCAGCTCCTACGAGCAGTACTTC
once TRBJ2-5 TRBV15 TRBD2 CATSRVSGETQYF TGTGCCACCAGCAGAGTTAGCGGGGAGACCCAGTACTTC
few TRBJ1-5 TRBV6-1 - CASSEGTENQPQHF TGTGCCAGCAGTGAAGGGACAGAAAATCAGCCCCAGCATTTT
- TRBJ1-6 TRBV7-3 - CASSRFAGSPLHF TGTGCCAGCAGCCGATTTGCCGGGAGCCCCCTCCACTTT
- TRBJ2-5 TRBV10-1 TRBD2 CASSRGLASETQYF TGCGCCAGCAGCCGGGGACTAGCGAGCGAGACCCAGTACTTC
- TRBJ2-5 TRBV29-1 - CSVLRQLQWGGETQYF TGCAGCGTACTCAGACAGCTTCAGTGGGGTGGAGAGACCCAGTACTTC
- TRBJ1-5 TRBV18 TRBD1 CASSPGTGDQPQHF TGTGCCAGCTCACCAGGGACAGGGGATCAGCCCCAGCATTTT
- TRBJ2-7 TRBV7-9 TRBD1 CASSLTGGASYEQYF TGTGCCAGCAGCTTGACAGGGGGCGCGTCCTACGAGCAGTACTTC
- TRBJ2-7 TRBV7-3 - CASSSGVGYEQYF TGTGCCAGCAGCTCGGGAGTAGGCTACGAGCAGTACTTC
- TRBJ1-5 TRBV5-6 - CASSLADSSNQPQHF TGTGCCAGCAGCTTGGCCGACAGTTCCAATCAGCCCCAGCATTTT
- TRBJ1-3 TRBV7-9 TRBD1 CASSYEQGAGNTIYF TGTGCCAGCAGCTACGAACAGGGGGCTGGAAACACCATATATTTT
few TRBJ2-2 TRBV5-1 TRBD1 CASSSRTGSNTGELFF TGCGCCAGCAGCTCCCGGACAGGCTCGAACACCGGGGAGCTGTTTTTT
- TRBJ1-1 TRBV4-1 - CASSQVYRGLEAFF TGCGCCAGCAGCCAAGTTTATAGGGGACTTGAAGCTTTCTTT
- TRBJ2-5 TRBV2 - CASSVTGPLPPQMTQYF TGTGCCAGCAGTGTTACGGGTCCGCTCCCACCTCAGATGACCCAGTACTTC
- TRBJ1-2 TRBV15 - CATSREGGGYGYTF TGTGCCACCAGCAGAGAGGGGGGAGGGTATGGCTACACCTTC
once TRBJ1-3 TRBV2 TRBD1 CASSDRVGNTIYF TGTGCCAGCAGCGACAGGGTTGGAAACACCATATATTTT
- TRBJ1-2 TRBV28 - CASSLRYRDYGYTF TGTGCCAGCAGTTTACGGTACAGGGACTATGGCTACACCTTC
- TRBJ1-1 TRBV2 - CATRKEENTEAFF TGTGCCACCCGGAAGGAGGAGAACACTGAAGCTTTCTTT
- TRBJ2-7 TRBV2 - CASSPAETYEQYF TGTGCCAGCTCCCCAGCGGAGACCTACGAGCAGTACTTC
- TRBJ1-6 TRBV25-1 - CASRAQGWNSPLHF TGTGCCAGCAGAGCCCAGGGGTGGAATTCACCCCTCCACTTT
once TRBJ2-7 TRBV5-4 TRBD1 CASSRDRSYEQYF TGTGCCAGCAGCCGGGACAGGAGCTACGAGCAGTACTTC
- TRBJ1-4 TRBV7-2 TRBD1 CASSALQGVYEKLFF TGTGCCAGCAGCGCCTTACAGGGGGTGTATGAAAAACTGTTTTTT
- TRBJ1-3 TRBV19 - CASSDPRGYSGNTIYF TGTGCCAGTAGTGACCCTAGGGGATACTCTGGAAACACCATATATTTT
- TRBJ1-1 TRBV7-9 - CASSLEGGTEAFF TGTGCCAGCAGCTTAGAAGGGGGCACTGAAGCTTTCTTT
once TRBJ2-4 TRBV1 - CTSSQELTGTVFFLAKNIQYF TGCACCAGCAGCCAGGAATTAACCGGGACAGTCTTTTTCCTAGCCAAAAACATTCAGTACTTC
- TRBJ1-1 TRBV4-1 - CASSQADRMNTEAFF TGCGCCAGCAGCCAAGCCGACAGAATGAACACTGAAGCTTTCTTT
- TRBJ2-7 TRBV6-5 - CASSLSRGYEQYF TGTGCCAGCAGCCTTAGCAGGGGCTACGAGCAGTACTTC
many TRBJ2-7 TRBV6-1 - CASSEARPGEQYF TGTGCCAGCAGTGAAGCTCGGCCAGGCGAGCAGTACTTC
- TRBJ2-7 TRBV10-3 TRBD2 CAISGAGTSIYEQYF TGTGCCATCAGTGGGGCCGGGACTAGTATCTACGAGCAGTACTTC
once TRBJ1-1 TRBV25-1 - CASRLFPNTEAFF TGTGCCAGCAGGTTATTCCCGAACACTGAAGCTTTCTTT
- TRBJ2-5 TRBV18 - CASSPRQKGETQYF TGTGCCAGCTCACCACGACAGAAGGGAGAGACCCAGTACTTC
few TRBJ1-1 TRBV30 TRBD1 CAWKRQGTTEAFF TGTGCCTGGAAAAGACAGGGGACCACTGAAGCTTTCTTT
- TRBJ2-5 TRBV19 TRBD1 CASSRTGGLIETQYF TGTGCCAGTAGTAGGACAGGCGGGTTGATAGAGACCCAGTACTTC
once TRBJ1-1 TRBV6-5 TRBD1 CASSYRGQGATEAFF TGTGCCAGCAGTTACAGGGGACAGGGGGCTACTGAAGCTTTCTTT
- TRBJ2-1 TRBV7-2 - CASSLDRFSYNEQFF TGTGCCAGCAGCTTAGATAGATTCTCCTACAATGAGCAGTTCTTC